Sequencing of this TCR beta chain was carried out in a study of CD8+ T cells in alopecia areata. Overall study: Oral tofacitinib (5 to 10 mg twice daily) was administered to treated patients.

RNA extraction and reverse transcription yielded cDNA as sequencing template. The data were produced by immunoSEQ multiplex PCR, yet TCRdb's version contains in-frame clones alone and is incomplete. The repertoire holds a few hundred thousand clones, more than 30% seen once, with 0.4% to 0.55% in the top ten. Indicated treatment: oral pan-JAK inhibitor, 5-10 mg twice daily. Sorting of CD4+ and CD8+ T cells was performed on PBMCs. CDR3 length: 15 amino acids. After removal of 1 base from V and 4 bases from J, the junction contained 6 bases not matched to a gene. Germline V gives CDR1 LNHDA, CDR2 SQIVND (reference sequence). Overall study findings and caveats: Many of the expanded lesional clones endured in scalp and blood while on tofacitinib. Tofacitinib significantly lowered scalp clonality and expanded CD8+ clones among the top 100.

This clone was observed a few times. Its matching antigen is unknown. This receptor was obtained from a human donor with alopecia areata. Sequenced material: CD4+ T cells sorted from blood, taken between weeks 30 and 35, from a patient treated with tofacitinib. This chain joins TRBV19 and TRBJ1-2; 7 nucleotides match TRBD1. The CDR3, as DNA: TGTGCCAGTAGTATAGCCCTGACAGGGATCTATGGCTACACCTTC. Translated: CASSIALTGIYGYTF.